Listed below are T cell receptor beta chains from one sample, sequenced in a study of OX40 agonist ivuxolimab in advanced cancers. TCRdb keeps only in-frame clones here, not all; method: immunoSEQ multiplex PCR. The repertoire holds some 86,000 clones, with approximately 94% as singletons. Here the sequenced sample was CD4+ or CD8+ T cells sorted from blood, taken in a trial of the OX40 agonist ivuxolimab. The receptors come from an adult with an advanced solid tumor such as melanoma, head and neck, liver or kidney cancer. Each CDR3 is given with its conserved first and last residue. Each record gives: J gene, D gene, clone size, V gene, CDR3 DNA, CDR3 protein. A D gene is named only where the DNA matches it firmly. The size entry is marked missing in some rows and otherwise reads once, few, many or a size class.

j_call: TRBJ2-5; d_call: .; clone_size: .; v_call: TRBV27; cdr3_nt: TGTGCCAGCAGTCTGGCGGCAGCCCAAGAGACCCAGTACTTC; cdr3_aa: CASSLAAAQETQYF
j_call: TRBJ2-2; d_call: .; clone_size: .; v_call: TRBV30; cdr3_nt: TGTGCCTGGAGTGCGACAACAACCGGGGAGCTGTTTTTT; cdr3_aa: CAWSATTTGELFF
j_call: TRBJ1-5; d_call: .; clone_size: .; v_call: TRBV19; cdr3_nt: TGTGCCAGTAGTATCGGCTTTGGGGATCAGCCCCAGCATTTT; cdr3_aa: CASSIGFGDQPQHF
j_call: TRBJ2-7; d_call: TRBD1; clone_size: .; v_call: TRBV11-2; cdr3_nt: TGTGCCAGCAGCTTAGAGACAGGGATTCACGAGCAGTACTTC; cdr3_aa: CASSLETGIHEQYF
j_call: TRBJ2-7; d_call: .; clone_size: once; v_call: TRBV7-9; cdr3_nt: TGTGCCAGCAGCTTACCCTCGACAGTTTACGAGCAGTACTTC; cdr3_aa: CASSLPSTVYEQYF
j_call: TRBJ2-7; d_call: .; clone_size: .; v_call: TRBV2; cdr3_nt: TGTGCCAGCAGTGAAGCTAGAAGGGTGGCCTACGAGCAGTACTTC; cdr3_aa: CASSEARRVAYEQYF
j_call: TRBJ2-1; d_call: .; clone_size: .; v_call: TRBV21-1; cdr3_nt: TGTGCCAGCAGCAGTCGACACCATTTCAATGAGCAGTTCTTC; cdr3_aa: CASSSRHHFNEQFF
j_call: TRBJ1-5; d_call: .; clone_size: once; v_call: TRBV28; cdr3_nt: TGTGCCAGCAGTATTGGGAGGAGGGGGGGGCAGCCCCAGCATTTT; cdr3_aa: CASSIGRRGGQPQHF
j_call: TRBJ1-2; d_call: .; clone_size: .; v_call: TRBV10-3; cdr3_nt: TGTGCCATCAGTGAGTCGATCGCCATCTATGGCTACACCTTC; cdr3_aa: CAISESIAIYGYTF
j_call: TRBJ1-5; d_call: .; clone_size: .; v_call: TRBV6-5; cdr3_nt: TGTGCCAGCAGCTTGACAGCGGGCAATCAGCCCCAGCATTTT; cdr3_aa: CASSLTAGNQPQHF
j_call: TRBJ2-2; d_call: TRBD1; clone_size: once; v_call: TRBV19; cdr3_nt: TGTGCCAGTAGTATGGAGCAGGGGGCCACCGGGGAGCTGTTTTTT; cdr3_aa: CASSMEQGATGELFF
j_call: TRBJ2-7; d_call: .; clone_size: .; v_call: TRBV28; cdr3_nt: TGTGCCAGCAGATTGGACACTTACGAGCAGTACTTC; cdr3_aa: CASRLDTYEQYF
j_call: TRBJ2-1; d_call: TRBD2; clone_size: .; v_call: TRBV5-1; cdr3_nt: TGCGCCAGCAGCCCCGGACTAGCGGGGGGGCCGACCTACAATGAGCAGTTCTTC; cdr3_aa: CASSPGLAGGPTYNEQFF
j_call: TRBJ1-6; d_call: .; clone_size: .; v_call: TRBV4-1; cdr3_nt: TGCGCCAGCAGCCAAGATTACAGGGTAGGGGTCCTAGATAATTCACCCCTCCACTTT; cdr3_aa: CASSQDYRVGVLDNSPLHF
j_call: TRBJ1-6; d_call: TRBD1; clone_size: .; v_call: TRBV4-1; cdr3_nt: TGCGCCAGCAGCGACCGACAGGGGCCAAATTCACCCCTCCACTTT; cdr3_aa: CASSDRQGPNSPLHF
j_call: TRBJ2-2; d_call: TRBD1; clone_size: .; v_call: TRBV7-9; cdr3_nt: TGTGCCAGCAGCCCTCGGACAGGGGGCGCGAACACCGGGGAGCTGTTTTTT; cdr3_aa: CASSPRTGGANTGELFF
j_call: TRBJ1-2; d_call: .; clone_size: .; v_call: TRBV11-2; cdr3_nt: TGTGCCAGCAGCCCCGTTACGGGTTCCTATGGCTACACCTTC; cdr3_aa: CASSPVTGSYGYTF
j_call: TRBJ1-1; d_call: TRBD1; clone_size: few; v_call: TRBV9; cdr3_nt: TGTGCCAGCAGCGTAGTCTTGGACAGGGTGGGAACTGAAGCTTTCTTT; cdr3_aa: CASSVVLDRVGTEAFF
j_call: TRBJ2-7; d_call: .; clone_size: .; v_call: TRBV28; cdr3_nt: TGTGCCAGCAGCCCCCGGTTTAGCCGTTCCTACGAGCAGTACTTC; cdr3_aa: CASSPRFSRSYEQYF
j_call: TRBJ1-1; d_call: TRBD1; clone_size: .; v_call: TRBV10-3; cdr3_nt: TGTGCCATCAGGGGACAGATGAACACTGAAGCTTTCTTT; cdr3_aa: CAIRGQMNTEAFF
j_call: TRBJ2-5; d_call: TRBD1; clone_size: once; v_call: TRBV5-1; cdr3_nt: TGCGCCAGCAGCTTGGCCATTGGGACAGGGGAAGAGACCCAGTACTTC; cdr3_aa: CASSLAIGTGEETQYF
j_call: TRBJ1-6; d_call: .; clone_size: .; v_call: TRBV7-9; cdr3_nt: TGTGCCAGCAGCGTACCAAAACAGGGACGCTCCTATAATTCACCCCTCCACTTT; cdr3_aa: CASSVPKQGRSYNSPLHF
j_call: TRBJ2-1; d_call: .; clone_size: .; v_call: TRBV6-4; cdr3_nt: TGTGCCAGCAGTGACTCTAGCCGCTCCTACAATGAGCAGTTCTTC; cdr3_aa: CASSDSSRSYNEQFF
j_call: TRBJ2-7; d_call: TRBD1; clone_size: .; v_call: TRBV29-1; cdr3_nt: TGCAGCGCTCAGACAGGGAAAGCCTACGAGCAGTACTTC; cdr3_aa: CSAQTGKAYEQYF